The source of this TCR beta chain is a study of blood T cell repertoires in COVID-19. Study-level background: Spain, Italy and the United States supplied samples that represented acute and convalescent COVID-19.

Assay used: immunoSEQ multiplex PCR; TCRdb lists only in-frame clones, some missing. The sample consists of 180,000 or so clones, 80% to 90% of them appearing once. Sequenced: peripheral blood. This receptor was obtained from a man aged 60 to 69 with acute or convalescent COVID-19.

CDR3 amino acids: CASRSFGDGELFF. The CDR3 DNA reads as TGTGCCAGCAGATCATTCGGTGACGGGGAGCTGTTTTTT. V gene TRBV28 combines with J gene TRBJ2-2; D is uncertain. In germline, CDR1 is MDHEN, CDR2 SYDVKM. Deletions cut 6 bases from V and 7 bases from J, with 12 bases between. The CDR3 extends over 13 amino acids.